This passage covers 25 T cell receptor beta chains from one sample sequenced in a study of blood T cell repertoires in COVID-19. The data were produced by immunoSEQ multiplex PCR, yet TCRdb's version contains in-frame clones alone and is incomplete. The table lists 250,000 to 400,000 clones, more than 90% of them singletons. The sequencing sample was made of PBMCs or T cells enriched from blood (not recorded which). The receptors shown here come from a man aged 55 to 70 who had recovered from COVID-19.

DNA for the CDR3: TGTGCCAGCAGCGCCCCGGGGTTTCAGGAAGATACGCAGTATTTT. This sequence encodes CASSAPGFQEDTQYF. The gene calls are TRBV7-9 and TRBJ2-3, with D possibly TRBD2 on 5 matching bases. The ends were cut back, 5 bases at V and 5 bases at J, with 17 bases in the middle. The CDR3 runs 15 residues. Germline V lookup: CDR1 SEHNR, CDR2 FQNEAQ (reference sequence).

The chain recombines TRBV27 with TRBJ2-1; D might be TRBD1 (6 bases). This CDR3 comprises 13 residues. Germline assignment: CDR1 MNHEY and CDR2 SMNVEV (reference sequence). V dropped 6 bases and J dropped 12 bases, with 18 bases sitting between them. The CDR3 reads CASRPTRGLRQFF. DNA of the CDR3: TGTGCCAGCAGACCAACCAGGGGCCTCAGGCAGTTCTTC.

The V call is TRBV7-2, the J call TRBJ2-2; TRBD2 matches 9 bases. CDR1 and CDR2 (germline): SGHTA, FQGNSA. V dropped 1 base and J dropped 1; count of bases not matched to a gene: 7. The CDR3 contains 18 residues. The CDR3 reads CASSLVAGGPENTGELFF. In nucleotides, the CDR3 is TGTGCCAGCAGCTTAGTTGCGGGGGGGCCTGAGAACACCGGGGAGCTGTTTTTT.

This clone has only one observation. The V and J genes are TRBV5-1 and TRBJ2-1; a possible D gene is TRBD1 (6 bases). This CDR3 is built from 15 residues. Between the trimmed V and J ends, which lost 4 bases and 5 bases, there was a span of 16 bases. Looked up from germline, CDR1 is SGHRS and CDR2 is YFSETQ. The CDR3 nucleotides are TGCGCCAGCAGCCCGGGACAAACGAGCAACAATGAGCAGTTCTTC. Translating it yields CASSPGQTSNNEQFF. Drawing the rest from reference TRBV5-1 and TRBJ2-1, the complete variable domain is KAGVTQTPRYLIKTRGQQVTLSCSPISGHRSVSWYQQTPGQGLQFLFEYFSETQRNKGNFPGRFSGRQFSNSRSEMNVSTLELGDSALYLCASSPGQTSNNEQFFGPGTRLTVL.

This chain connects TRBV5-1 to TRBJ1-5; D unclear. Trimming took off 0 bases at V and 0 bases at J, with 4 bases between the two ends. CDR3 length equals 14 residues. Germline V CDR1 and CDR2: SGHRS, YFSETQ. The CDR3, as DNA: TGCGCCAGCAGCTTGGACAGTAGCAATCAGCCCCAGCATTTT. Residues: CASSLDSSNQPQHF.

The chain carries TRBV7-8 and TRBJ2-7; 8 positions match TRBD1. Germline-derived CDR1 and CDR2 are SGHVS and FQNEAQ. The trim removed 5 bases at V and 3 bases at J, leaving 15 bases unmatched. The CDR3 runs 17 residues. CDR3: CASSKAGQGSESYEQYF. The CDR3 region has the DNA TGTGCCAGCAGCAAAGCTGGACAGGGAAGTGAAAGCTACGAGCAGTACTTC.

The chain has TRBV5-1 and TRBJ2-7, with D maybe TRBD1 (5 bases). The CDR3 length is 13 residues. The germline V and J ends were trimmed by 4 bases and 2 bases, with 10 bases remaining between them. Germline assignment: CDR1 SGHRS and CDR2 YFSETQ. CDR3 loop: CASSLTVPYEQYF. The CDR3 DNA reads TGCGCCAGCAGCCTGACAGTACCCTACGAGCAGTACTTC.

This chain joins TRBV9 and TRBJ2-1; 9 bases agree with TRBD2. The CDR3 spans 16 residues. Trimming removed 2 bases from V and 10 bases from J; junction bases left unmatched: 13. The germline CDR1 and CDR2 sequences are SGDLS and YYNGEE. CDR3 residues: CASSVRTASGKGEQFF. The CDR3 bases are TGTGCCAGCAGCGTCAGGACGGCTAGCGGGAAGGGAGAGCAGTTCTTC.

The chain joins TRBV4-2 to TRBJ1-5, with no clear D. This CDR3 is 12 amino acids long. CDR1 and CDR2 from the germline V gene are LGHNA and YNFKEQ. V was clipped by 7 bases and J by 5 bases, with 9 bases between them. CDR3: CASKTGDQPQHF. Written as DNA, the CDR3 is TGTGCCAGCAAAACGGGAGATCAGCCCCAGCATTTT.

The chain recombines TRBV7-9 with TRBJ1-2; D gene uncertain. Germline-derived CDR1 and CDR2 are SEHNR and FQNEAQ (reference sequence). V gave up 5 bases and J gave up 4 bases, with 14 bases separating them. This CDR3 comprises 14 residues. The CDR3: CASSVSRVTYGYTF. CDR3 coding DNA: TGTGCCAGCAGCGTCTCGCGGGTAACCTATGGCTACACCTTC. Combining the CDR3 with reference TRBV7-9 and TRBJ1-2 gives the whole variable domain DTGVSQNPRHKITKRGQNVTFRCDPISEHNRLYWYRQTLGQGPEFLTYFQNEAQLEKSRLLSDRFSAERPKGSFSTLEIQRTEQGDSAMYLCASSVSRVTYGYTFGSGTRLTVV.

The chain recombines TRBV19 with TRBJ2-5, with 7 positions matching TRBD2. Germline V gives CDR1 LNHDA, CDR2 SQIVND (reference sequence). The CDR3 has 13 residues. With V trimmed by 3 bases and J by 3 bases, 1 base remained unmatched. The CDR3 loop reads CASSMGGKETQYF. CDR3 DNA sequence: TGTGCCAGTAGTATGGGGGGGAAAGAGACCCAGTACTTC.

CDR3 sequence: CASSRGTASDTQYF. DNA for the CDR3: TGTGCCAGCAGCCGCGGGACGGCGTCAGATACGCAGTATTTT. The chain employs TRBV4-2 and TRBJ2-3, with D possibly matching TRBD2 (6 bases). The ends were cut back, 4 bases at V and 4 bases at J, with 12 bases in the middle. Per germline, CDR1 LGHNA and CDR2 YNFKEQ. This CDR3 spans 14 amino acids.

This chain uses TRBV27 with TRBJ1-5; 11 positions match TRBD1. CDR1 and CDR2 from the germline V gene are MNHEY and SMNVEV (reference sequence). The trim removed 2 bases at V and 2 bases at J, leaving 2 bases unmatched. The CDR3 sequence is 16 residues long. The DNA for the CDR3 is TGTGCCAGCAGTTTAGGACAGGGGGCTGGCAATCAGCCCCAGCATTTT. It specifies CASSLGQGAGNQPQHF.

This rearrangement joins TRBV6-5 to TRBJ2-7, with a weak D call TRBD1 (6 bases). This CDR3 is 15 amino acids long. Trimming removed 6 bases at V and 1 base at J, with 16 bases between. Per germline, CDR1 MNHEY and CDR2 SVGAGI. CDR3 amino acids: CASSTKRQASYEQYF. The CDR3 coding sequence is TGTGCCAGCAGCACAAAAAGACAGGCTTCCTACGAGCAGTACTTC.

The genes are TRBV5-8 and TRBJ2-1; TRBD2 matches 11 bases. V shed 2 bases and J 5 bases; nucleotides not matched to a gene: 3. Germline V gene data show CDR1 as SGHTS and CDR2 as YDEGEE. CDR3 length equals 15 residues. CDR3 DNA: TGTGCCAGCAGCTTTGGGACTAGCGGAGACAATGAGCAGTTCTTC. Amino acids: CASSFGTSGDNEQFF.

V is TRBV7-3 and J is TRBJ2-5, with TRBD2 matching over 12 bases. This CDR3 is built from 22 residues. In germline, CDR1 is SGHTA, CDR2 FQGTGA. Losses at the gene ends were 2 bases for V and 2 bases for J; bases not matched to a gene: 21. The CDR3 loop reads CASSLPTHPLAGGNQLQETQYF. The CDR3, as DNA: TGTGCCAGCAGCTTACCGACCCACCCACTAGCGGGGGGCAACCAGTTACAAGAGACCCAGTACTTC.

The gene calls are TRBV3-1 (or the pseudogene TRBV3-2) and TRBJ1-2, with TRBD1 matching 8 bases. Trimming took 5 bases from V and 3 from J; bases not matched to a gene: 5. The CDR3 length is 14 residues. CDR1 LGHDT and CDR2 YNNKEL come from the germline V gene (reference sequence). For the CDR3, the DNA is TGTGCCAGCAGCTATACGACAGGGGACTATGGCTACACCTTC. This sequence encodes CASSYTTGDYGYTF.

The chain joins TRBV28 to TRBJ2-2, with unresolved D. Germline V gives CDR1 MDHEN, CDR2 SYDVKM. This CDR3 contains 13 residues. The V end lost 6 bases, the J end lost 6 bases, and 11 bases lay between the germline ends. This CDR3 reads CASRPPIAGELFF. The CDR3 DNA follows: TGTGCCAGCAGACCTCCTATAGCCGGGGAGCTGTTTTTT.

The rearrangement uses TRBV5-1 and TRBJ2-5; D perhaps matches TRBD1 (6 bases). CDR3 length: 17 residues. CDR1 is SGHRS, CDR2 YFSETQ, per germline. Trimming took 4 bases from V and 5 from J, leaving 24 bases between them. CDR3: CASSSQPRDILIETQYF. Here the CDR3 DNA reads TGCGCCAGCAGCAGTCAGCCAAGGGACATCCTCATCGAGACCCAGTACTTC.

The chain is built from TRBV20-1 and TRBJ1-4; D is perhaps TRBD1 (6 bases). The CDR3 totals 11 residues. The V end lost 6 bases, the J end lost 11 bases, and 13 bases lay between the germline ends. The germline gives CDR1 DFQATT, CDR2 SNEGSKA (reference sequence). The CDR3 spells CSAQGPGKLFF. The CDR3 DNA follows: TGCAGTGCCCAGGGGCCGGGGAAACTGTTTTTT.

V is TRBV4-1 and J is TRBJ2-7; 8 bases fit TRBD1. The CDR3 covers 16 residues. V lost 4 bases, J lost 2 bases, and 10 bases stayed unmatched. Germline loops: CDR1 MGHRA, CDR2 YSYEKL. The CDR3 bases are TGCGCCAGCAGCCTCATGGTGGGGACAGGACCCTACGAGCAGTACTTC. It yields the protein CASSLMVGTGPYEQYF.

The V gene is TRBV19, the J gene TRBJ2-5, with 12 bases identical to TRBD2. This CDR3 spans 14 amino acids. Germline V gene data show CDR1 as LNHDA and CDR2 as SQIVND (reference sequence). The ends lost 6 bases at V and 5 bases at J; junction bases unmatched: 4. This chain's CDR3 is CASRTTSGRETQYF. DNA of the CDR3: TGTGCCAGTAGAACTACTAGCGGGAGGGAGACCCAGTACTTC.

This chain uses TRBV5-1 with TRBJ1-2; TRBD1 matches 11 bases. The CDR3 has 15 amino acids. CDR1 and CDR2 from the germline V gene are SGHRS and YFSETQ. V shed 4 bases, J shed 4 bases, and the junction held 6 bases outside the gene matches. The CDR3 DNA follows: TGCGCCAGCAGCAGCGGACAGGGGGCTATCTATGGCTACACCTTC. This gives the protein CASSSGQGAIYGYTF.

This clone was found once. The rearrangement uses TRBV6-2 or TRBV6-3 and TRBJ1-2, with 8 bases identical to TRBD1. Trimming removed 6 bases from V and 4 bases from J; junction bases left unmatched: 13. The CDR3 totals 16 residues. Germline V lookup: CDR1 MNHEY, CDR2 SVGEGT. CDR3 nucleotide sequence: TGTGCCAGCAGCCCTACCCGGACAGGGACAACCTATGGCTACACCTTC. It yields the protein CASSPTRTGTTYGYTF.

The rearrangement links TRBV5-6 to TRBJ2-7, with D perhaps TRBD2 (5 bases). The CDR3 length is 13 residues. Per the germline V gene, CDR1 is SGHDT and CDR2 is YYEEEE. V shed 2 bases and J shed 2 bases, with 8 bases lying between them. The CDR3 region is CASSFGKAYEQYF. The CDR3 nucleotides are TGTGCCAGCAGCTTCGGGAAAGCCTACGAGCAGTACTTC.